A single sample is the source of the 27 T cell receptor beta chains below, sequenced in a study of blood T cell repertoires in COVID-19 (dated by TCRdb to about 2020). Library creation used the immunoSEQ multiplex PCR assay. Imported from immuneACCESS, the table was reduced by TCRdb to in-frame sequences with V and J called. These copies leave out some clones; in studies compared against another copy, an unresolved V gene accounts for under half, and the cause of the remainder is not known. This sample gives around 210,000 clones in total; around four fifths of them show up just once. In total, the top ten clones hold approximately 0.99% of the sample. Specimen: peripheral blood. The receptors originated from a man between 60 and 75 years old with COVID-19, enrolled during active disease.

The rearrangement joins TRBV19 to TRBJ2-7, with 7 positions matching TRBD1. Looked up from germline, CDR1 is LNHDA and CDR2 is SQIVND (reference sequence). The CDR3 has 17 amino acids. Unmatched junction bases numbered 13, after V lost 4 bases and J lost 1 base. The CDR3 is CASSNPYEGAKSYEQYF. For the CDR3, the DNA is TGTGCCAGTAGTAACCCCTATGAGGGGGCAAAGTCCTACGAGCAGTACTTC.

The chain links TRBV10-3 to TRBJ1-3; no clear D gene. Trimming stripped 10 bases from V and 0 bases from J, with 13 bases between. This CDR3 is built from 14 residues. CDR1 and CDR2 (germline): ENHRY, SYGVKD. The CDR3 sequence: CATQESSSGNTIYF. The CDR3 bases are TGTGCCACCCAAGAGAGTAGCTCTGGAAACACCATATATTTT.

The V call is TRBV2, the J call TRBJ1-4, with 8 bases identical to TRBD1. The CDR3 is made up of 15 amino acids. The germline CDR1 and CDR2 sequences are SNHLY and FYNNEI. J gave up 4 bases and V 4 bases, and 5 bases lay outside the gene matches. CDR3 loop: CASSAGQAVNEKLFF. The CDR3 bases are TGTGCCAGCAGTGCGGGACAGGCGGTTAATGAAAAACTGTTTTTT.

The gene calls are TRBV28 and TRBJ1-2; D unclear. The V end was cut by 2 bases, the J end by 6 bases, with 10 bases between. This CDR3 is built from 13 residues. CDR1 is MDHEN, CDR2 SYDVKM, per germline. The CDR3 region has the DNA TGTGCCAGCAGTTTAGGTGGGCCGAATGGCTACACCTTC. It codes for CASSLGGPNGYTF.

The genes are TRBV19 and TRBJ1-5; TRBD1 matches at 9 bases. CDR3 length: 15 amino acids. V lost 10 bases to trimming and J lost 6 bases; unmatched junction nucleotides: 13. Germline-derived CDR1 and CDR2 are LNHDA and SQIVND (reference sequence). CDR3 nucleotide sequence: TGTGCCACCCGATGGCGGACAGGGGTAAGTCAGCCCCAGCATTTT. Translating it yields CATRWRTGVSQPQHF. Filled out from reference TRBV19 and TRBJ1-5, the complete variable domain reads DGGITQSPKYLFRKEGQNVTLSCEQNLNHDAMYWYRQDPGQGLRLIYYSQIVNDFQKGDIAEGYSVSREKKESFPLTVTSAQKNPTAFYLCATRWRTGVSQPQHFGDGTRLSIL.

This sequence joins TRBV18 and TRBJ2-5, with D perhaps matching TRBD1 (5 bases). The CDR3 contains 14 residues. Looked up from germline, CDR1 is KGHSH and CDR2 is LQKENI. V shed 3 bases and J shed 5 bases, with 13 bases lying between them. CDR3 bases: TGTGCCAGCTCACCGGACCAGGGTGGGGAGACCCAGTACTTC. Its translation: CASSPDQGGETQYF.

The CDR3 loop is CASSSQGTEAFF. The CDR3, as DNA: TGTGCCAGCAGCTCACAGGGTACTGAAGCTTTCTTT. The chain has TRBV9 and TRBJ1-1, with a possible D match to TRBD1 (6 bases). Germline V gives CDR1 SGDLS, CDR2 YYNGEE. This CDR3 spans 12 amino acids. Trimming took off 4 bases at V and 5 bases at J, with 9 bases between the two ends.

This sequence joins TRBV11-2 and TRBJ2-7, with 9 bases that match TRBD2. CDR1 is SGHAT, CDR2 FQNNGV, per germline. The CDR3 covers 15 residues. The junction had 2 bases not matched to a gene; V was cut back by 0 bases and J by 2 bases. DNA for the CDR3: TGTGCCAGCAGCTTAGAACTAGCGGGCGCCTACGAGCAGTACTTC. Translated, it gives CASSLELAGAYEQYF.

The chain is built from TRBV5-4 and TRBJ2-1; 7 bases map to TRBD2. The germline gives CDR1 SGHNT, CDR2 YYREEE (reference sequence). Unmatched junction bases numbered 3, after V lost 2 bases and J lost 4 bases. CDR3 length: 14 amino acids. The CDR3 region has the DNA TGTGCCAGCAGCTTAGGGACTACTTACAATGAGCAGTTCTTC. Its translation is CASSLGTTYNEQFF.

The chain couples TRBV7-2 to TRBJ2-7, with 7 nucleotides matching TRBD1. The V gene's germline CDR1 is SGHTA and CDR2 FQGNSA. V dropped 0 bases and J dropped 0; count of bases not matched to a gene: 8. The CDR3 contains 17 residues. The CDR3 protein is CASSLALTGASSYEQYF. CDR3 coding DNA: TGTGCCAGCAGCTTAGCACTTACAGGGGCCTCCTCCTACGAGCAGTACTTC.

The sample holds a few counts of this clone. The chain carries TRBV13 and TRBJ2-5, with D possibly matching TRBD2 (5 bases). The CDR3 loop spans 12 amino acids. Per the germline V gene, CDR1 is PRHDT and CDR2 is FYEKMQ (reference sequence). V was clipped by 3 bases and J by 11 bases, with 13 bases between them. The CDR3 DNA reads TGTGCCAGCAGCTTGGGCGGGTTAACTCAGTACTTC. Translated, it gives CASSLGGLTQYF. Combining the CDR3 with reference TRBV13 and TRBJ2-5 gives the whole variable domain AAGVIQSPRHLIKEKRETATLKCYPIPRHDTVYWYQQGPGQDPQFLISFYEKMQSDKGSIPDRFSAQQFSDYHSELNMSSLELGDSALYFCASSLGGLTQYFGPGTRLLVL.

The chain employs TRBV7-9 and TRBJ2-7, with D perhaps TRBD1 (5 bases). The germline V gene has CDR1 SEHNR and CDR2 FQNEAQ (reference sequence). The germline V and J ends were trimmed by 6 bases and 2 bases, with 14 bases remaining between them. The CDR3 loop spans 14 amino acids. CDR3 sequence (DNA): TGTGCCAGCAGGAGACAGTTCGGAGCCTACGAGCAGTACTTC. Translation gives CASRRQFGAYEQYF.

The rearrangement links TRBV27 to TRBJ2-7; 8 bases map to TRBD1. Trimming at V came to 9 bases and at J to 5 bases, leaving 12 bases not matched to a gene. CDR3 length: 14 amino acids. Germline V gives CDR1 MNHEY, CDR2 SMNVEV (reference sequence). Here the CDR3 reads CASRGSRGRNEQYF. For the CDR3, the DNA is TGTGCCAGTAGGGGATCCAGGGGGCGGAACGAGCAGTACTTC.

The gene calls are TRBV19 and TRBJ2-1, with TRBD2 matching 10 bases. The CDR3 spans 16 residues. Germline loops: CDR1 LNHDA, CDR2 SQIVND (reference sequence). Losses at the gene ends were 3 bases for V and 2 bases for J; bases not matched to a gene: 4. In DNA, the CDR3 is TGTGCCAGTAGTATTACTAGCGGGAACCCCTACAATGAGCAGTTCTTC. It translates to CASSITSGNPYNEQFF. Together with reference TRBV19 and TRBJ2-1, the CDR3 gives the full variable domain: DGGITQSPKYLFRKEGQNVTLSCEQNLNHDAMYWYRQDPGQGLRLIYYSQIVNDFQKGDIAEGYSVSREKKESFPLTVTSAQKNPTAFYLCASSITSGNPYNEQFFGPGTRLTVL.

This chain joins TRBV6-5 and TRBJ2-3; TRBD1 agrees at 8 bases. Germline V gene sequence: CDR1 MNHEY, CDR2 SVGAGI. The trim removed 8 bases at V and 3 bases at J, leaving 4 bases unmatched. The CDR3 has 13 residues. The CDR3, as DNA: TGTGCCAGCCACGACAGGGGAACAGATACGCAGTATTTT. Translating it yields CASHDRGTDTQYF.

The CDR3 nucleotides read TGTGCCAGCAGCCCTCCCGGACAGGGCAGCTCCTACGAGCAGTACTTC. This translates into CASSPPGQGSSYEQYF. This chain links TRBV7-9 with TRBJ2-7; 8 bases line up with TRBD1. Germline V lookup: CDR1 SEHNR, CDR2 FQNEAQ (reference sequence). The CDR3 extends over 16 amino acids. V lost 5 bases, J lost 0 bases, and 9 bases stayed unmatched.

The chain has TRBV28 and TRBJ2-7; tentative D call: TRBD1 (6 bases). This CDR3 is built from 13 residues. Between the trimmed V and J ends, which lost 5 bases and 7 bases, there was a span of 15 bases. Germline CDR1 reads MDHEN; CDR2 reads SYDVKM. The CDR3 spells CASSDRTDREQYF. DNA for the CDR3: TGTGCCAGCAGTGATAGGACGGACAGAGAGCAGTACTTC.

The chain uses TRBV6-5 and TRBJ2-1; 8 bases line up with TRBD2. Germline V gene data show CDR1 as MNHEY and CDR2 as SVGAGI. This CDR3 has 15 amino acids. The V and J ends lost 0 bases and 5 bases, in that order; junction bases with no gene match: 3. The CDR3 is CASSYSTSGNNEQFF. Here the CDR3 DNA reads TGTGCCAGCAGTTACTCTACTAGCGGAAACAATGAGCAGTTCTTC.

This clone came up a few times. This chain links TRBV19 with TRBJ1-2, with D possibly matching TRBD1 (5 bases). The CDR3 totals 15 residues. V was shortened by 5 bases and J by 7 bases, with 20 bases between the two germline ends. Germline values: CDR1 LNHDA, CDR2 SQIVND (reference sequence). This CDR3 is CASSARGNGLSGYTF. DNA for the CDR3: TGTGCCAGTAGTGCTCGGGGGAACGGACTCAGTGGCTACACCTTC. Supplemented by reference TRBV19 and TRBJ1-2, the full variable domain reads DGGITQSPKYLFRKEGQNVTLSCEQNLNHDAMYWYRQDPGQGLRLIYYSQIVNDFQKGDIAEGYSVSREKKESFPLTVTSAQKNPTAFYLCASSARGNGLSGYTFGSGTRLTVV.

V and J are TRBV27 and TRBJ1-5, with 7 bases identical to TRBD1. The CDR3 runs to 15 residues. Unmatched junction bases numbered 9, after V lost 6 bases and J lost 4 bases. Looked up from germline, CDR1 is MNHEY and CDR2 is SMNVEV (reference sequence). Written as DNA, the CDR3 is TGTGCCAGCAGGCTGGACAGGCCATCAAATCAGCCCCAGCATTTT. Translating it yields CASRLDRPSNQPQHF.

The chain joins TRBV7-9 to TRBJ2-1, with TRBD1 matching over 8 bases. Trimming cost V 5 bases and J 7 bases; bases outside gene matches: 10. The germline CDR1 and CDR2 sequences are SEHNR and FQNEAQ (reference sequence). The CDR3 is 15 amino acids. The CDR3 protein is CASSPDRALGNEQFF. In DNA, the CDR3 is TGTGCCAGCAGCCCGGACAGGGCCCTAGGGAATGAGCAGTTCTTC.

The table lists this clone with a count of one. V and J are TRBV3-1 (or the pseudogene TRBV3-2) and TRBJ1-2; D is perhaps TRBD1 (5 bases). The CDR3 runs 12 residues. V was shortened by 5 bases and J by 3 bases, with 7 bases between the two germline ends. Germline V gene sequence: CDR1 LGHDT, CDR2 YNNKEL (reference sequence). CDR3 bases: TGTGCCAGCAGCACGGGGGACTATGGCTACACCTTC. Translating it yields CASSTGDYGYTF.

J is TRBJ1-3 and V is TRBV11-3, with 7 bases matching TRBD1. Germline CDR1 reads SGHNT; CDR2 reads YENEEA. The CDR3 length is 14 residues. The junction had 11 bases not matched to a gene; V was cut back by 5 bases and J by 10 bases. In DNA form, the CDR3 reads TGTGCCAGCAGCGCTCGGGACAGTCCTCGGACCATATATTTT. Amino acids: CASSARDSPRTIYF.

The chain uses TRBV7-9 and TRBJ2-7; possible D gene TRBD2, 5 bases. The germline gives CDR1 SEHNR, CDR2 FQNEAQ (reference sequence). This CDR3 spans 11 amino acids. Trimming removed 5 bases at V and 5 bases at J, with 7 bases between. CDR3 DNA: TGTGCCAGCAGCCCCGGGGACGAGCAGTACTTC. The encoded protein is CASSPGDEQYF.

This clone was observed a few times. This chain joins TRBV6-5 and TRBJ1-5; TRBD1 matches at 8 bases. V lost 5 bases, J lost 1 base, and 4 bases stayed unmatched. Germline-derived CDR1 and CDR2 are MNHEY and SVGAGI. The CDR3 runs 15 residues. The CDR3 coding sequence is TGTGCCAGCAGTCGGGACAGGCTAAGCAATCAGCCCCAGCATTTT. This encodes CASSRDRLSNQPQHF.

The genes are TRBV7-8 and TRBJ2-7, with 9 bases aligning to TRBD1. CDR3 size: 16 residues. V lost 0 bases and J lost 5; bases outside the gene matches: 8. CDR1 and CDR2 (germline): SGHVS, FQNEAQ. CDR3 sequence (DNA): TGTGCCAGCAGCTTAGCTAGGGACAGGGTAATTGACGAGCAGTACTTC. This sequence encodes CASSLARDRVIDEQYF.

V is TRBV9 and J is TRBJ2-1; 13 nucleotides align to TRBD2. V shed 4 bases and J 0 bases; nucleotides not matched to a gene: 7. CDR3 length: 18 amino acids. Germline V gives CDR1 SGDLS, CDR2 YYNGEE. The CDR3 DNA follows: TGTGCCAGCAGCACACTAGCGGGGGGGAAGGTCTCCTACAATGAGCAGTTCTTC. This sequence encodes CASSTLAGGKVSYNEQFF.